The present T cell receptor beta chain was sequenced within a study of blood T cell repertoires in COVID-19. This CDR3 contains 23 residues. The germline gives CDR1 SGHVS, CDR2 FQNEAQ. V shed 5 bases and J 1 base; nucleotides not matched to a gene: 28. Method: immunoSEQ multiplex PCR; TCRdb's copy keeps in-frame clones and lacks some. Found here are more than 250,000 clones, just under 90% of them singletons; the top ten hold 6.3%. The chain couples TRBV7-8 to TRBJ2-4; 8 bases agree with TRBD2. This receptor was taken from a woman in her forties or fifties with COVID-19, enrolled during active disease. The sequenced material came from peripheral blood. For the CDR3, the DNA is TGTGCCAGCAGCCAAATCGAGTTCAATACGGCGGGAGGTCTCATTTTCGCCAAAAACATTCAGTACTTC. This translates into CASSQIEFNTAGGLIFAKNIQYF.